A selection of T cell receptor beta chains follows, all from one sample in a study of human T cells and chemical hapten exposure. TCRdb called the RACE reads again in MiXCR, with one record for every CDR3 protein. The sample carries approximately 60,000 distinct CDR3 sequences, more than 9.5% recorded once. The sequencing here drew on whole blood, taken in connection with sensitization to the hapten diphenylcyclopropenone (DPC). The receptors stem from a woman aged 30 to 39 with alopecia areata. Some clones in this sample may be carry-over from other donors' samples. Both conserved end residues are part of each CDR3. The D gene is left open where the match is weak. The size of a clone is reported for some rows only, either as once, few or many, or as a class for expanded clones.

TRBJ1-5	NA	NA	TRBV10-1	TGCGCCAGCAGTGGACGACCGGGACTCAAGCCCACCAATCAGCCCCAGCATTTT	CASSGRPGLKPTNQPQHF
TRBJ1-1	NA	many	TRBV20-1	TGCAGTGCTAGAGATTGGGGGGCGTCCACTGAAGCTTTCTTT	CSARDWGASTEAFF
TRBJ2-5	NA	many	TRBV14	TGTGCCAGCAGCCAGGGGCCAAGGCGTTGGGAGACCCAGTACTTC	CASSQGPRRWETQYF
TRBJ1-1	TRBD1	few	TRBV18	TGTGCCAGCTCACCACAGGGGGCAAGTTTAGGGATGAACACTGAAGCTTTCTTT	CASSPQGASLGMNTEAFF
TRBJ2-7	NA	NA	TRBV10-2	TGCGCCAGCAGTGCGGGACTCCCGGACTACGAGCAGTACTTC	CASSAGLPDYEQYF
TRBJ2-2	TRBD1	many	TRBV5-4	TGTGCCAGCAGCCCCGGGCCTGGGACAGGGAACACCGGGGAGCTGTTTTTT	CASSPGPGTGNTGELFF
TRBJ1-1	NA	NA	TRBV5-1	TGCGCCAGCAGGAAACAGGGTACGTATATGAACACTGAAGCTTTCTTT	CASRKQGTYMNTEAFF
TRBJ2-3	TRBD2	few	TRBV20-1	TGCAGTGCTTGGGGACTAGCGGGTAGCACAGATACGCAGTATTTT	CSAWGLAGSTDTQYF
TRBJ2-5	NA	many	TRBV7-6	TGTGCCAGCAGCTTTCTCCTTCCCGGGGGCCGCCAAGAGACCCAGTACTTC	CASSFLLPGGRQETQYF
TRBJ1-1	TRBD1	NA	TRBV19	TGTGCCAGTAGTCCGACAGGGGAAATCACTGAAGCTTTCTTT	CASSPTGEITEAFF
TRBJ1-1	NA	few	TRBV20-1	TGCAGTGCTAGCCCCCCCTTGGTTGTGATCGGAACTGAAGCTTTCTTT	CSASPPLVVIGTEAFF
TRBJ2-3	NA	NA	TRBV12-3/TRBV12-4	TGTGCCAGCAGCCCCCCCTCGGTCAGGGAGGCAGATACGCAGTATTTT	CASSPPSVREADTQYF
TRBJ1-5	TRBD1	NA	TRBV30	TGTGCCTGGACCCGGGGGCAGGGGGACAATCAGCCCCAGCATTTT	CAWTRGQGDNQPQHF
TRBJ1-5	NA	few	TRBV28	TGTGCCTCCGAAGGCGGGGGTAGCAATCAGCCCCAGCATTTT	CASEGGGSNQPQHF
TRBJ2-3	TRBD1	many	TRBV7-3	TGTGCCAGCAGCGACGGGACAGGAGTTAGCACAGATACGCAGTATTTT	CASSDGTGVSTDTQYF
TRBJ1-6	NA	NA	TRBV5-1	TGCGCCAGCAGGGGGACGGACAATTCACCCCTCCACTTT	CASRGTDNSPLHF
TRBJ2-2	TRBD1	NA	TRBV5-1	TGCGCCAGCAGCCCAGACAGGGGGAACACCGGGGAGCTGTTTTTT	CASSPDRGNTGELFF
TRBJ1-1	NA	many	TRBV12-3/TRBV12-4	TGTGCCAGCAGTTCCAGATTCAGGGGTGGCACTGAAGCTTTCTTT	CASSSRFRGGTEAFF
TRBJ1-3	NA	many	TRBV6-6	TGTGCCAGCAGTTACTATGATTACGCCGGGCTCGGAAACACCATATATTTT	CASSYYDYAGLGNTIYF
TRBJ1-6	NA	NA	TRBV6-1	TGTGCCAGCGAATTTCGGAGCTCCTATAATTCACCCCTCCACTTT	CASEFRSSYNSPLHF
TRBJ1-1	NA	few	TRBV29-1	TGCAGCGTCAGGGATGTAGGCACTGAAGCTTTCTTT	CSVRDVGTEAFF
TRBJ1-1	NA	many	TRBV29-1	TGCAGCGTTCAGGCCCAGAGGCGGGGTAAAGGCACTGAAGCTTTCTTT	CSVQAQRRGKGTEAFF
TRBJ1-2	NA	few	TRBV6-1	TGTGCCAGCATGGGGTTCGATCGCTACACCTTC	CASMGFDRYTF
TRBJ2-1	NA	few	TRBV7-2	TGTGCCAGCAGCTTACCCAACACAAAATACAATGAGCAGTTCTTC	CASSLPNTKYNEQFF
TRBJ2-1	NA	many	TRBV20-1	TGCAGTGCTAGAGATCTCTCCCGGGCCCTCAATGAGCAGTTCTTC	CSARDLSRALNEQFF
TRBJ2-6	NA	NA	TRBV11-2	TGTGCCAGCAGCGCCGCGGGACAGAGCTCTGGGGCCAACGTCCTGACTTTC	CASSAAGQSSGANVLTF